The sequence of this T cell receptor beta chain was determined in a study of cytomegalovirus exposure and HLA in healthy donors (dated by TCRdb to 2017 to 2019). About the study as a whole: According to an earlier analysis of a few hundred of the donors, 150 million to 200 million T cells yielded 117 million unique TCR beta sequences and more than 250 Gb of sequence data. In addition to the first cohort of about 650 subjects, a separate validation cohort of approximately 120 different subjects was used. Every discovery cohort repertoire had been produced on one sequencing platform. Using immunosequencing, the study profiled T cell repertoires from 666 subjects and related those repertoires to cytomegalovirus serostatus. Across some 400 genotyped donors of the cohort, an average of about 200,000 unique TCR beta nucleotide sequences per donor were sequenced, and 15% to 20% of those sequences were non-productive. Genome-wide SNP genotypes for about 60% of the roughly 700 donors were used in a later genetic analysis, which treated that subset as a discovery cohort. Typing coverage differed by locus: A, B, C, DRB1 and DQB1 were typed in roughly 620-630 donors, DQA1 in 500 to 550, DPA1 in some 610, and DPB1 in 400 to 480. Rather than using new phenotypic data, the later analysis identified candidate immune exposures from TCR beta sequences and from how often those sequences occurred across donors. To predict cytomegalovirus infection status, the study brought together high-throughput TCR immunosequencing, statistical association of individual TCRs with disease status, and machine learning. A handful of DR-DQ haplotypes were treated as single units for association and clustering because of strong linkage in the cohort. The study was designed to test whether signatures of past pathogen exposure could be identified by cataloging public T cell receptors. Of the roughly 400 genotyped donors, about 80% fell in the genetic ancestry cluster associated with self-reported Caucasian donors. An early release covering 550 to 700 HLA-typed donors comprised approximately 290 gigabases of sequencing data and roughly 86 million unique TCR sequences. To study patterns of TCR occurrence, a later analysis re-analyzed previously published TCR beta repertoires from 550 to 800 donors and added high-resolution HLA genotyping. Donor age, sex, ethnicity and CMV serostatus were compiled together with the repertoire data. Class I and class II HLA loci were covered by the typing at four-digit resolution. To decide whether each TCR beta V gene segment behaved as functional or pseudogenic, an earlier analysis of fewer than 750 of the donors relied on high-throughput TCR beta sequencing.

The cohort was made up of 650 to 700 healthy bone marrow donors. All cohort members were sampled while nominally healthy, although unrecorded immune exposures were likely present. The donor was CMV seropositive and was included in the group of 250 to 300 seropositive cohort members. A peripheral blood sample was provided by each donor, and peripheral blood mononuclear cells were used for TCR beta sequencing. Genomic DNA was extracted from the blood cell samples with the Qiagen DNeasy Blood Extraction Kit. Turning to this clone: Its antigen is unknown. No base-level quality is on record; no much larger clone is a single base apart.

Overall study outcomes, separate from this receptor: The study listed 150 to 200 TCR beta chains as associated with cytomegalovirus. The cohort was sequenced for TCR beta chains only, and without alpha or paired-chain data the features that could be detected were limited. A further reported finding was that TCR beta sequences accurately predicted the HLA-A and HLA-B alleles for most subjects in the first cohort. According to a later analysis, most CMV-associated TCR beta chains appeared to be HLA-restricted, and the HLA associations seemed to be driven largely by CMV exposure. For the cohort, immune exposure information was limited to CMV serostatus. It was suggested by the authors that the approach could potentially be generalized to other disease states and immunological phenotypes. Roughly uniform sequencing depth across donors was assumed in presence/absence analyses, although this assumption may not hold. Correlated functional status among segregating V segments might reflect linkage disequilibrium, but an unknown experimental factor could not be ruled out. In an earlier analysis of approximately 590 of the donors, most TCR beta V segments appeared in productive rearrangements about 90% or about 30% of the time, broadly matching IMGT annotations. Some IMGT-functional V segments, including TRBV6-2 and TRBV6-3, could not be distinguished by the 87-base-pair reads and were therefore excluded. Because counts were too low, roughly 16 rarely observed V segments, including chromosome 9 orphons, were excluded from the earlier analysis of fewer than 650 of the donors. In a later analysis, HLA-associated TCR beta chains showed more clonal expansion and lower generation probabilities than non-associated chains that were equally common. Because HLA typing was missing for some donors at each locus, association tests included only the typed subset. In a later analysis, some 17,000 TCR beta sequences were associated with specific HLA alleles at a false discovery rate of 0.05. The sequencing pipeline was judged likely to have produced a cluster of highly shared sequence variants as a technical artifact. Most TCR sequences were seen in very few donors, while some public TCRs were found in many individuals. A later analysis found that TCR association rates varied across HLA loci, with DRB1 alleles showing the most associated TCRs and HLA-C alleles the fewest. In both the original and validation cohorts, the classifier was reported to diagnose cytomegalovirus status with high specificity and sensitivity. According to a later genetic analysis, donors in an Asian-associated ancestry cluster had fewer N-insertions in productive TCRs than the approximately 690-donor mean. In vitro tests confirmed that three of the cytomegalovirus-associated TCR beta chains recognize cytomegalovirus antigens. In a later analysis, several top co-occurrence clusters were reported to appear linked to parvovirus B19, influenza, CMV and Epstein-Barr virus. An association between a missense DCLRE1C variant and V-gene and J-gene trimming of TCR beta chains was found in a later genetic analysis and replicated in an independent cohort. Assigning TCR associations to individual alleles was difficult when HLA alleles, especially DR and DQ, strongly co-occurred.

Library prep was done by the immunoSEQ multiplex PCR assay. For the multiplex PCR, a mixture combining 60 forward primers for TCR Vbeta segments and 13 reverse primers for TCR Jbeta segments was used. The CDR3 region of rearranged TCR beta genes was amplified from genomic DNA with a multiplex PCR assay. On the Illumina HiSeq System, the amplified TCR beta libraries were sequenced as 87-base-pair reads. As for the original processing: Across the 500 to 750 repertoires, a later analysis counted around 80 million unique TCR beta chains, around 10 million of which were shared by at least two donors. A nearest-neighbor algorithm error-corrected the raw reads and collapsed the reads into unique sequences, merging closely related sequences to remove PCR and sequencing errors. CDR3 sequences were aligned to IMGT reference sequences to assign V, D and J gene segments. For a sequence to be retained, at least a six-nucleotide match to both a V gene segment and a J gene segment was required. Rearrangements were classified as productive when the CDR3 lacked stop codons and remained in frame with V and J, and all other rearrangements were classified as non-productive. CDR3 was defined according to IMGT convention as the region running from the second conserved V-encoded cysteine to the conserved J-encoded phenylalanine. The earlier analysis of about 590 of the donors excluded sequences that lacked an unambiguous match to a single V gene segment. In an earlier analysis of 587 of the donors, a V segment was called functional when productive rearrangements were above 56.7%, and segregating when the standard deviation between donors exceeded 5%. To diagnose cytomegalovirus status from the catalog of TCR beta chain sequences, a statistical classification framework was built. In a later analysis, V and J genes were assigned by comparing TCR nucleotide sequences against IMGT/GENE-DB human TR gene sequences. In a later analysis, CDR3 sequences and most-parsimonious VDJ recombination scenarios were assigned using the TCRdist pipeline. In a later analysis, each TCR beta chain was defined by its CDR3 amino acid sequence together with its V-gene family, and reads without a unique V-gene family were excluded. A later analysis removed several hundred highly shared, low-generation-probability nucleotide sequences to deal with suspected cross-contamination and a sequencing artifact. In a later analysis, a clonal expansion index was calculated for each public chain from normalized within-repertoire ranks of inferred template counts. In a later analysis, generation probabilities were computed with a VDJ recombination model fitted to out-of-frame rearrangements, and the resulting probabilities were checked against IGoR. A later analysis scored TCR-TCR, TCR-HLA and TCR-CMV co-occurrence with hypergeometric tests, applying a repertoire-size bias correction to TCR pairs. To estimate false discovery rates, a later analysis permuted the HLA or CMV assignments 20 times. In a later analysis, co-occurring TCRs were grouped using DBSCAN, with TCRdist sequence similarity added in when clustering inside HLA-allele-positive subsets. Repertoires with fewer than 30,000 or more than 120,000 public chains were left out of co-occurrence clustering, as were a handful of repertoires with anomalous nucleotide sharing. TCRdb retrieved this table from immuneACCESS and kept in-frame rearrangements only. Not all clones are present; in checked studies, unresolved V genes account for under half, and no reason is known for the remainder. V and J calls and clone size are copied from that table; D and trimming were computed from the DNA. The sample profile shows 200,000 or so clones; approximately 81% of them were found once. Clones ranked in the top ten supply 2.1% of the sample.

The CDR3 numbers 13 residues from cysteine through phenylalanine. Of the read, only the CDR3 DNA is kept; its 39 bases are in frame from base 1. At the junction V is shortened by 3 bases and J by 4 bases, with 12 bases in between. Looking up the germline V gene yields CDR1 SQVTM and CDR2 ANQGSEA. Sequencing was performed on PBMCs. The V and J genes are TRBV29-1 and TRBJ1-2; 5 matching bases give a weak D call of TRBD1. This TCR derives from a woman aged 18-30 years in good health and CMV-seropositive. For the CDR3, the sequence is CSVEEGTFYGYTF. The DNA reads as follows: TGCAGCGTTGAGGAGGGGACCTTCTATGGCTACACCTTC.